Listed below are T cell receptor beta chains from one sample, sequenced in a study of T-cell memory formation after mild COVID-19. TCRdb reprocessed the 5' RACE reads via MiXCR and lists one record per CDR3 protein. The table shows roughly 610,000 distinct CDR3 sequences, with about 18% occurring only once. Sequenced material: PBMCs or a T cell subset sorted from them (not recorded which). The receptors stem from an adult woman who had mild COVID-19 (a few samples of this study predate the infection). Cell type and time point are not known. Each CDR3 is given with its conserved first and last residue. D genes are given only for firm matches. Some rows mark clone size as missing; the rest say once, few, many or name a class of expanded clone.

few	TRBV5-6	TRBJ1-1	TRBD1	CASSSTDRGNTEAFF	TGTGCCAGCAGCTCGACGGACAGGGGGAACACTGAAGCTTTCTTT
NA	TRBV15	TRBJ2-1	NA	CATRGMGNEQFF	TGTGCCACCCGTGGAATGGGCAATGAGCAGTTCTTC
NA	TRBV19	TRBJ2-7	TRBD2	CASSKPGLDSYEQYF	TGTGCCAGTAGTAAGCCGGGACTAGATAGCTACGAGCAGTACTTC
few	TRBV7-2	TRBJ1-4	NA	CASSLIGSAEGEKLFF	TGTGCCAGCAGCTTAATCGGTTCGGCTGAGGGCGAAAAACTGTTTTTT
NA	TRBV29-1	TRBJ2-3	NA	CSGRLSGGVDTQYF	TGCAGCGGCCGACTTAGCGGAGGGGTGGATACGCAGTATTTT
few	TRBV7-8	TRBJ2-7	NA	CASSPLAVGSDEQYF	TGTGCCAGCAGCCCCCTAGCCGTTGGATCGGACGAGCAGTACTTC
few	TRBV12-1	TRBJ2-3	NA	CASKEGAESDTQYF	TGTGCCAGCAAGGAGGGGGCGGAATCAGATACGCAGTATTTT
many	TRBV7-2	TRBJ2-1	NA	CASSATGISYNEQFF	TGTGCCAGCAGCGCAACAGGGATCTCCTACAATGAGCAGTTCTTC
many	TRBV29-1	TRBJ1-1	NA	CSADLEMNTEAFF	TGCAGCGCTGACCTCGAAATGAACACTGAAGCTTTCTTT
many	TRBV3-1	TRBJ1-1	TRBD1	CASSLGQGMNTEAFF	TGTGCCAGCAGCCTAGGACAGGGAATGAACACTGAAGCTTTCTTT
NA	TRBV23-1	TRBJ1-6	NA	CASSRKRSSHVHSPLHF	TGCGCCAGCAGCCGTAAACGGTCGAGCCACGTGCATTCACCCCTCCACTTT
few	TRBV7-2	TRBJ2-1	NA	CASSSTILARSEQFF	TGTGCCAGCAGCTCCACAATCCTAGCGAGGAGTGAGCAGTTCTTC
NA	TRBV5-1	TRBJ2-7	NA	CASSVGVGGWGRYEQYF	TGCGCCAGCAGCGTCGGTGTGGGCGGCTGGGGTCGGTACGAGCAGTACTTC
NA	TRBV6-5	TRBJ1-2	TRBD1	CVSRGPGQGKGYTF	TGTGTCAGCAGGGGGCCGGGACAGGGAAAGGGCTACACCTTC
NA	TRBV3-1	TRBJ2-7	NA	CASSPIPQGGEQYF	TGTGCCAGCAGTCCTATCCCACAGGGAGGCGAGCAGTACTTC
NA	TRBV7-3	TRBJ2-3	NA	CASSLVGVGTDTQYF	TGTGCCAGCAGCTTAGTGGGAGTAGGGACAGATACGCAGTATTTT
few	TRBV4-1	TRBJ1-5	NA	CASSQATGPLLDNQPQHF	TGCGCCAGCAGCCAAGCAACAGGTCCGTTATTGGACAATCAGCCCCAGCATTTT
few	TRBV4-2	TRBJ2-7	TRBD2	CASSRGLADNYEQYF	TGTGCCAGCAGCCGAGGACTAGCGGACAACTACGAGCAGTACTTC
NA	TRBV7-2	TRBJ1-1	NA	CASSYSSGRIDMNTEAFF	TGTGCCAGCAGCTATTCCTCGGGACGGATCGACATGAACACTGAAGCTTTCTTT
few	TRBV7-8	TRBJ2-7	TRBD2	CASRPRGDYEQYF	TGTGCCAGCAGACCACGGGGGGACTACGAGCAGTACTTC
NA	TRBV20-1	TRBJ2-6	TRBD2	CSAPRVAGGSGANVLTF	TGCAGTGCTCCCCGAGTAGCGGGAGGGTCTGGGGCCAACGTCCTGACTTTC
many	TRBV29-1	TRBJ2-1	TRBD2	CSVEGVSGVGDFNEQFF	TGCAGCGTTGAAGGAGTTAGCGGGGTGGGTGATTTCAATGAGCAGTTCTTC
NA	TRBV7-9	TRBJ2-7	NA	CASSFDTWEQYF	TGTGCCAGCAGCTTTGATACGTGGGAGCAGTACTTC
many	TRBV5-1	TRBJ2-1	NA	CASSLYNEQFF	TGTGCCAGCAGCTTATACAATGAGCAGTTCTTC
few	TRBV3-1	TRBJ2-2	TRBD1	CASSQIGGRELFF	TGTGCCAGCAGCCAAATAGGGGGCCGGGAGCTGTTTTTT
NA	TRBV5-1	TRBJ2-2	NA	CASRTPGTDTGELFF	TGCGCCAGCAGGACACCCGGGACGGACACCGGGGAGCTGTTTTTT
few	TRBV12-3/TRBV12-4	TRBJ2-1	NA	CASSLTRLYNEQFF	TGTGCCAGCAGTTTAACTAGACTCTACAATGAGCAGTTCTTC
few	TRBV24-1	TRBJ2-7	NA	CATSDSDPSGEQYF	TGTGCCACCAGTGACTCTGATCCTTCGGGCGAGCAGTACTTC
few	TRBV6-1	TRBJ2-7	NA	CASSEDHRTYEQYF	TGTGCCAGCAGTGAAGACCACAGGACCTACGAGCAGTACTTC
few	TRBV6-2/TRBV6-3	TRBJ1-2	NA	CASSEDGFPYGYTF	TGTGCCAGCAGTGAGGACGGATTTCCCTATGGCTACACCTTC
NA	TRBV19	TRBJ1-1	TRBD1	CASSTTGKTEAFF	TGTGCCAGTAGTACGACAGGGAAGACTGAAGCTTTCTTT
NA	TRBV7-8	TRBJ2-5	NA	CASSLGVKGGKETQYF	TGTGCCAGCAGCTTAGGGGTCAAGGGGGGTAAAGAGACCCAGTACTTC
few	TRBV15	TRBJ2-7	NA	CATSSRDLSPPSEQYF	TGTGCCACCAGCAGTCGTGATTTGAGTCCCCCGAGCGAGCAGTACTTC
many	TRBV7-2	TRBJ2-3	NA	CASSRRGGTQYF	TGTGCCAGCAGCCGTCGCGGCGGTACGCAGTATTTT
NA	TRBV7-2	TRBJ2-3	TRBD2	CASSSTSGGALDTQYF	TGTGCCAGCAGCTCAACTAGCGGGGGGGCCCTAGATACGCAGTATTTT